Measured by frequency, the clone carrying this TCR beta chain is medium-sized. The target antigen is unknown. The data originate from a study of CXCR3-negative and CXCR3-positive naive CD8 T cells. Germline V CDR1 and CDR2: DFQATT, SNEGSKA (reference sequence). This CDR3 comprises 14 residues. Via 5' RACE with UMI labels, TRB cDNA libraries were prepared. TCRdb re-called the 5' RACE reads; one entry per CDR3 protein, DNA not given. Its table records thousands of distinct CDR3 sequences. Triplicate sorting captured roughly 310,000 cells each from every CD8+ T cell subset. Naivety in CD8+ T cells corresponded to a CD45RO-CCR7+CD27+CD95- phenotype. The study, taken as a whole, reports: TRBV-TRBJ usage matched between naive CXCR3-negative and CXCR3-positive cells but not between memory cells. Comparison of naive subsets found surface CD5 to be comparable, and TCR strength was inferred on the basis of TRB CDR3 properties. Against CXCR3-negative naive cells, CXCR3-positive naive cells showed more hydrophobic TRB CDR3s.

Source material: naive CXCR3+ CD8+ T cells from blood. Subset specified: CD45RO-CCR7+CD27+CD95- naive CD8+ T cells expressing CXCR3 (TNR3+). The rearrangement uses TRBV20-1 and TRBJ2-5; the TRBD2 assignment by TCRdb is unverifiable without DNA. This receptor was identified in a human donor in good health. Some clones in this sample may be carry-over from other donors' samples. CDR3 sequence: CSARRGAREETQYF.